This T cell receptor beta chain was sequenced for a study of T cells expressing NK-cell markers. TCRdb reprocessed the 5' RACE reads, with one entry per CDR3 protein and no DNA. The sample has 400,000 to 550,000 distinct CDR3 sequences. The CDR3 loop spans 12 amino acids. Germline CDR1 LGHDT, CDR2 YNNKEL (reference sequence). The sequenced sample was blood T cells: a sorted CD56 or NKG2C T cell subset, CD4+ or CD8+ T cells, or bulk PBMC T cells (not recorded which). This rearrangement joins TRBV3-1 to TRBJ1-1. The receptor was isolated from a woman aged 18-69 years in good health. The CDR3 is CASSLPSSGAFF. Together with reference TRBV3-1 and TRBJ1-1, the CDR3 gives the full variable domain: DTAVSQTPKYLVTQMGNDKSIKCEQNLGHDTMYWYKQDSKKFLKIMFSYNNKELIINETVPNRFSPKSPDKAHLNLHINSLELGDSAVYFCASSLPSSGAFFGQGTRLTVV.